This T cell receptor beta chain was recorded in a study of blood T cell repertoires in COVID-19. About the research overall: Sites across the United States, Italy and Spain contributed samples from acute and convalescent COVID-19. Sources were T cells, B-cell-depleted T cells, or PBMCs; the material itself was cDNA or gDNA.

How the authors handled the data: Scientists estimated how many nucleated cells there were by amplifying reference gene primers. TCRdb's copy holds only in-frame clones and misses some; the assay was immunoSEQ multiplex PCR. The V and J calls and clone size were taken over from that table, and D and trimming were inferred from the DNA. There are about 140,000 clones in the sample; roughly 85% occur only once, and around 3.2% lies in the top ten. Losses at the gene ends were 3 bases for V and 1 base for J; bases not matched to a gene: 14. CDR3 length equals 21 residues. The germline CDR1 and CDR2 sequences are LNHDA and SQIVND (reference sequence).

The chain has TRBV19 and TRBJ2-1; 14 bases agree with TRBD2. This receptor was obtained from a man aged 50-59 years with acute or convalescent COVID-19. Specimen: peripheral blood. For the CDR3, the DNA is TGTGCCAGTAGTATTTCCCCTTGGACTAGCGGGAGGTCTTTTTCCTACAATGAGCAGTTCTTC. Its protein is CASSISPWTSGRSFSYNEQFF.